The present entry profiles one T cell receptor (beta chain) with its context. Its antigen is not identified. Time point meaning: patch test 1, 2 weeks after DPC sensitization. Treatment here: therapeutic diphenylcyclopropenone sensitization with weekly scalp DPC. MiXCR was run by TCRdb on the RACE reads, yielding one entry per CDR3 protein. The table has approximately 73,000 distinct CDR3 sequences, approximately 10% seen once. The sample originates from a study of human T cells and chemical hapten exposure. Whole-study context: Small pooled library volume differences chiefly drove per-sample TCR yield variation. Study-level points and caveats: More PT1 expanded TCRs went with higher patch test scores. Expanded TCR sets contained significantly more large CDR3 similarity clusters than controls.

V lost 1 base, J lost 2 bases, and 6 bases lay in between. The CDR3 extends over 15 amino acids. CDR1 is MDHEN, CDR2 SYDVKM, per germline. Sequencing was performed on whole blood, taken in connection with sensitization to the hapten diphenylcyclopropenone (DPC). The rearrangement joins TRBV28 to TRBJ1-6; D is uncertain. The TCR was taken from a woman aged 45-59 years with alopecia areata. Some clones in this sample may be carry-over from other donors' samples. CDR3 nucleotides: TGTGCCAGCAGTTTATCAACGGCCTATAATTCACCCCTCCACTTT. Residues: CASSLSTAYNSPLHF.